The next 6 T cell receptor beta chains were all read from a single sample in a study of OX40 agonist ivuxolimab in advanced cancers. TCRdb keeps only in-frame clones here, not all; method: immunoSEQ multiplex PCR. This sample has approximately 76,000 clones, with about 92% found just once. The sequenced sample was CD4+ or CD8+ T cells sorted from blood, obtained in a trial of the OX40 agonist ivuxolimab. The origin of the receptors is an adult with an advanced solid tumor such as melanoma, head and neck, liver or kidney cancer.

This clone was picked up one time. This chain connects TRBV12-5 to TRBJ1-2; D is possibly TRBD1 (5 bases). Germline V CDR1 and CDR2: LGHNT, FRNRAP. Trimming removed 8 bases from V and 4 bases from J, with 14 bases in between. The CDR3 extends over 13 amino acids. In DNA form, the CDR3 reads TGTGCTAGTTGGAGAGGGGAGATCTATGGCTACACCTTC. It translates to CASWRGEIYGYTF.

V gene TRBV6-5 combines with J gene TRBJ2-1; the match to TRBD2 covers 7 bases. CDR3 length: 14 amino acids. Germline-derived CDR1 and CDR2 are MNHEY and SVGAGI. The junction had 13 bases not matched to a gene; V was cut back by 7 bases and J by 10 bases. This CDR3 is CASTQGGEASEQFF. In nucleotides, the CDR3 is TGTGCCAGCACCCAGGGAGGGGAAGCGTCAGAGCAGTTCTTC.

The gene calls are TRBV5-4 and TRBJ2-4, with 9 bases identical to TRBD2. Germline V CDR1 and CDR2: SGHNT, YYREEE (reference sequence). Trimming at V came to 3 bases and at J to 5 bases, leaving 3 bases not matched to a gene. The CDR3 has 14 amino acids. The CDR3 nucleotides are TGTGCCAGCAGCTACTTAGCGGGGGAAAACATTCAGTACTTC. Translating gives CASSYLAGENIQYF.

V and J are TRBV4-1 and TRBJ2-3; either TRBD1 or TRBD2 may supply D (5 bases each). This CDR3 region has 14 residues. The germline gives CDR1 MGHRA, CDR2 YSYEKL. V lost 4 bases to trimming and J lost 6 bases, with 14 bases between them. The CDR3: CASSPDPGTDTQYF. The CDR3 DNA sequence: TGCGCCAGCAGCCCTGACCCAGGGACCGATACGCAGTATTTT.

The chain combines TRBV15 with TRBJ2-5, with D possibly matching TRBD1 (6 bases). The germline V gene encodes CDR1 LNHNV and CDR2 YYDKDF (reference sequence). The V end lost 11 bases, the J end lost 1 base, and 17 bases lay between the germline ends. The CDR3 is made up of 14 amino acids. As DNA, the CDR3 is TGTGCCTCTTTCCAGGGGTACGGCCAAGAGACCCAGTACTTC. Its protein is CASFQGYGQETQYF. Full variable domain (outside the CDR3, taken from reference TRBV15 and TRBJ2-5): DAMVIQNPRYQVTQFGKPVTLSCSQTLNHNVMYWYQQKSSQAPKLLFHYYDKDFNNEADTPDNFQSRRPNTSFCFLDIRSPGLGDTAMYLCASFQGYGQETQYFGPGTRLLVL.

This chain links TRBV13 with TRBJ2-4, with 7 bases fitting TRBD1. With 5 bases clipped from V and 5 bases from J, the junction kept 3 bases outside the gene matches. Germline loops: CDR1 PRHDT, CDR2 FYEKMQ (reference sequence). This CDR3 contains 13 residues. CDR3 in DNA: TGTGCCAGCAGCCCTACAGGGGAAAACATTCAGTACTTC. Translated: CASSPTGENIQYF.